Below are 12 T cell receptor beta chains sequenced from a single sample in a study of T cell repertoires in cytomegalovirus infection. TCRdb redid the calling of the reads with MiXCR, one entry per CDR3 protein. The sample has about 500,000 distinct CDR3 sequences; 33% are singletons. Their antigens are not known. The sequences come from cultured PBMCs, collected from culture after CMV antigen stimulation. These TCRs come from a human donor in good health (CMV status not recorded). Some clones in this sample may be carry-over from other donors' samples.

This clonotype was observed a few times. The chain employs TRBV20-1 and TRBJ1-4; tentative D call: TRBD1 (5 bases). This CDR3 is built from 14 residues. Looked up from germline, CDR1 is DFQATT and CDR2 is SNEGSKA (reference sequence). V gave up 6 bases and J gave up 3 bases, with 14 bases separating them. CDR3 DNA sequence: TGCAGTGCAAAAACAGGCTCGCCTAATGAAAAACTGTTTTTT. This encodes CSAKTGSPNEKLFF.

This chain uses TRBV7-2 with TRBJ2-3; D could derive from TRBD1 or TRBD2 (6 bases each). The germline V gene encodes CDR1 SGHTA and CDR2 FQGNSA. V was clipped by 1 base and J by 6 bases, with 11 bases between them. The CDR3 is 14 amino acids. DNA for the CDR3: TGTGCCAGCAGCTTAGGGGGGGCATCCGATACGCAGTATTTT. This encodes CASSLGGASDTQYF. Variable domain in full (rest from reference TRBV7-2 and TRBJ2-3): GAGVSQSPSNKVTEKGKDVELRCDPISGHTALYWYRQSLGQGLEFLIYFQGNSAPDKSGLPSDRFSAERTGGSVSTLTIQRTQQEDSAVYLCASSLGGASDTQYFGPGTRLTVL.

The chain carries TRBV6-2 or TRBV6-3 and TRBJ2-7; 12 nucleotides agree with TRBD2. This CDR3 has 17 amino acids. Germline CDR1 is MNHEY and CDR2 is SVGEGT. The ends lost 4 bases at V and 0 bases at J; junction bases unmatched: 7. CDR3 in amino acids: CASSLTGTSGLSYEQYF. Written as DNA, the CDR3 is TGTGCCAGCAGTTTGACCGGGACTAGCGGGCTCTCCTACGAGCAGTACTTC.

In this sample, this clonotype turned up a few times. CDR3 sequence reads: CASSQGSGLAKNIQYF. In DNA form, the CDR3 reads TGTGCCAGCAGCCAAGGTAGCGGATTAGCCAAAAACATTCAGTACTTC. The gene calls are TRBV3-1 and TRBJ2-4, with a possible D match to TRBD2 (6 bases). The CDR3 totals 16 residues. CDR1 and CDR2 (germline): LGHDT, YNNKEL (reference sequence). Trimming stripped 1 base from V and 0 bases from J, with 10 bases between. The full variable domain, in which reference TRBV3-1 and TRBJ2-4 provide the parts outside the CDR3, is DTAVSQTPKYLVTQMGNDKSIKCEQNLGHDTMYWYKQDSKKFLKIMFSYNNKELIINETVPNRFSPKSPDKAHLNLHINSLELGDSAVYFCASSQGSGLAKNIQYFGAGTRLSVL.

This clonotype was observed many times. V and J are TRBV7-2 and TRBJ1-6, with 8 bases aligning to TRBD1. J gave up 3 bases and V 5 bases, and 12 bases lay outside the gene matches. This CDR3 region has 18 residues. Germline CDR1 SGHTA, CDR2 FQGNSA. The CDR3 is CASSSSRTGPNYNSPLHF. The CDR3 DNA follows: TGTGCCAGCAGCAGCTCAAGGACAGGGCCCAACTATAATTCACCCCTCCACTTT. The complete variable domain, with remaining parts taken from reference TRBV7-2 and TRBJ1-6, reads GAGVSQSPSNKVTEKGKDVELRCDPISGHTALYWYRQSLGQGLEFLIYFQGNSAPDKSGLPSDRFSAERTGGSVSTLTIQRTQQEDSAVYLCASSSSRTGPNYNSPLHFGNGTRLTVT.

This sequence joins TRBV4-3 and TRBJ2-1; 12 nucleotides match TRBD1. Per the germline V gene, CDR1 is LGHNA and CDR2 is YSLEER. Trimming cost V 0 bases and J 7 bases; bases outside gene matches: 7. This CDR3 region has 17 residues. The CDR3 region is CASSQDLGQGAWNEQFF. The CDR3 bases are TGCGCCAGCAGCCAAGATTTGGGACAGGGGGCGTGGAATGAGCAGTTCTTC.

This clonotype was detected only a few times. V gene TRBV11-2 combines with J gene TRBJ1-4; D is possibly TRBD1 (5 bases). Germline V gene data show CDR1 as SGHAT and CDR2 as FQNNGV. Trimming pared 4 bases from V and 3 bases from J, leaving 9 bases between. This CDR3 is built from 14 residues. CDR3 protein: CASSSGTPNEKLFF. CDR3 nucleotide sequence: TGTGCCAGCAGCTCCGGGACCCCTAATGAAAAACTGTTTTTT.

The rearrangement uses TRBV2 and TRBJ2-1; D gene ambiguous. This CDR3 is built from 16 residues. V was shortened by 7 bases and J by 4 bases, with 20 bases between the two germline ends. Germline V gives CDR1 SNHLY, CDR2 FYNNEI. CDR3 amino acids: CASIRVAPHFYNEQFF. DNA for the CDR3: TGTGCCAGCATCCGGGTGGCTCCACATTTTTACAATGAGCAGTTCTTC.

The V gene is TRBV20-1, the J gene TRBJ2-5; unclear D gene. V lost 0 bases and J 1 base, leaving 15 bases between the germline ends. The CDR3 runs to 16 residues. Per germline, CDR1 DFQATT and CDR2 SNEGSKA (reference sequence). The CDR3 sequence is CSARDQLWAPQETQYF. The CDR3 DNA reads TGCAGTGCTAGAGATCAACTTTGGGCGCCCCAAGAGACCCAGTACTTC.

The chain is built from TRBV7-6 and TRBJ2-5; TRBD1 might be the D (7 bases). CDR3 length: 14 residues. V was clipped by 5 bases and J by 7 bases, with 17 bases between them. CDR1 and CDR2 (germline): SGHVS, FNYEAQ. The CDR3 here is CASSIGNRGGTQYF. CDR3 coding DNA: TGTGCCAGCAGCATAGGGAACAGGGGAGGGACCCAGTACTTC.

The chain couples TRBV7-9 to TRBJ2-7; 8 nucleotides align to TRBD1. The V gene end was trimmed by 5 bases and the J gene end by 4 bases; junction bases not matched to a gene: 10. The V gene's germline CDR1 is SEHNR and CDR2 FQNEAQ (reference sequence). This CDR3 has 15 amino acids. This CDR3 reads CASSLQQGGHYEQYF. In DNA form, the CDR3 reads TGTGCCAGCAGCCTCCAACAGGGGGGTCATTACGAGCAGTACTTC.

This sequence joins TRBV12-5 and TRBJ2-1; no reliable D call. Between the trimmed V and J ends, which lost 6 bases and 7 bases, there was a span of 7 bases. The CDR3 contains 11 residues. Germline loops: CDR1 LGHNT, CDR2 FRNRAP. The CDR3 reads CASGASNEQFF. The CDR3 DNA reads TGTGCTAGTGGGGCCAGTAATGAGCAGTTCTTC.